The 5 T cell receptor beta chains reported below all come from one sample, sequenced in a study of cytomegalovirus exposure and HLA in healthy donors. The study ran its PCR with 60 Vbeta and 13 Jbeta primers. The assay was immunoSEQ multiplex PCR, and TCRdb's table has in-frame clones only and misses some. The table lists about 200,000 clones, 70% to 80% of them singletons, with around 1.4% in the top ten. The sequencing input was PBMCs. These receptors all come from a girl between 5 and 17 years old in good health and CMV-seropositive.

The genes are TRBV7-2 and TRBJ1-6; 10 positions match TRBD1. Looked up from germline, CDR1 is SGHTA and CDR2 is FQGNSA. The CDR3 is 14 residues long. V lost 5 bases to trimming and J lost 9 bases; unmatched junction nucleotides: 4. For the CDR3, the DNA is TGTGCCAGCAGCCTGGGACAGGGGAGTTCACCCCTCCACTTT. As protein: CASSLGQGSSPLHF.

With regard to this clone: Other DNA sequences in the sample encode the same CDR3. The chain employs TRBV5-1 and TRBJ1-6; the D gene is possibly TRBD1 (5 bases). Germline CDR1 is SGHRS and CDR2 is YFSETQ. CDR3 length: 14 residues. V was pared by 0 bases and J by 6 bases, with 7 bases between. The CDR3 bases are TGCGCCAGCAGCTTGGGGGGGGGTAATTCACCCCTCCACTTT. This sequence encodes CASSLGGGNSPLHF.

The genes are TRBV10-3 and TRBJ1-3; D not certain. This CDR3 spans 14 amino acids. V dropped 11 bases and J dropped 0 bases, with 14 bases sitting between them. Germline lookup yields CDR1 ENHRY and CDR2 SYGVKD. The chain's CDR3 is CASQDGSSGNTIYF. CDR3 nucleotides: TGTGCCTCCCAGGACGGGAGCTCTGGAAACACCATATATTTT.

CDR3 residues: CASSLGQSYNEQFF. The CDR3 region has the DNA TGTGCCAGCAGCCTGGGACAGTCCTACAATGAGCAGTTCTTC. The chain is built from TRBV4-2 and TRBJ2-1, with 7 bases lining up with TRBD1. This CDR3 contains 14 residues. CDR1 is LGHNA and CDR2 is YNFKEQ in the germline V gene. The junction had 1 base not matched to a gene; V was cut back by 4 bases and J by 1 base.

The chain employs TRBV18 and TRBJ2-2, with 9 positions matching TRBD1. The CDR3 spans 15 residues. V was clipped by 4 bases and J by 1 base; unmatched bases: 1. Germline V gene lookup returns CDR1 KGHSH and CDR2 LQKENI. The CDR3 nucleotides read TGTGCCAGCTCACTGGGACAGGGGAACACCGGGGAGCTGTTTTTT. This translates into CASSLGQGNTGELFF.